Listed below are T cell receptor beta chains from one sample, sequenced in a study of regulatory T cells in long-lasting Graves disease. TCRdb re-derived calls from the multiplex PCR reads in MiXCR, one entry per CDR3 protein. Here the sample spans under 300,000 distinct CDR3 sequences, 20% to 25% being singletons. The sample here was peripheral blood mononuclear cells (PBMCs), taken at new diagnosis, from a patient treated with antithyroid drugs. These TCRs come from a female donor with Graves disease. CDR3s include the opening cysteine and the closing phenylalanine or tryptophan. A D gene is named only where the DNA matches it firmly. Rows give clone size only sometimes, using once, few, many, or a class for an expanded clone.

CDR3 DNA: TGCAGTGCTAGAACAATCGGGGGCCAAGTCTCTGGAAACACCATATATTTT
CDR3 protein: CSARTIGGQVSGNTIYF
J gene: TRBJ1-3
V gene: TRBV20-1
D gene: NA
clone size: NA

CDR3 DNA: TGTGCCAGCAGAGTAGTACAGGGGGCAACAGAGACCCAGTACTTC
CDR3 protein: CASRVVQGATETQYF
J gene: TRBJ2-5
V gene: TRBV2
D gene: TRBD1
clone size: many

CDR3 DNA: TGTGCCAGCAGCTGGACAGTGGGTCAGCCCCAGCATTTT
CDR3 protein: CASSWTVGQPQHF
J gene: TRBJ1-5
V gene: TRBV28
D gene: NA
clone size: once

CDR3 DNA: TGCGCCAGCGGATCCGGGACAGGGACGGATGGCTACACCTTC
CDR3 protein: CASGSGTGTDGYTF
J gene: TRBJ1-2
V gene: TRBV5-1
D gene: TRBD1
clone size: NA

CDR3 DNA: TGTGCCAGCAGCTTACAAAATAGCAATCAGCCCCAGCATTTT
CDR3 protein: CASSLQNSNQPQHF
J gene: TRBJ1-5
V gene: TRBV7-8
D gene: NA
clone size: many

CDR3 DNA: TGTGCCAGCAGTTTCAGGACCGGGGAGCTGTTTTTT
CDR3 protein: CASSFRTGELFF
J gene: TRBJ2-2
V gene: TRBV12-3/TRBV12-4
D gene: NA
clone size: many

CDR3 DNA: TGCGCCAGCAGCCAAGATCCCAGTCCCCAAGGCTACACCTTC
CDR3 protein: CASSQDPSPQGYTF
J gene: TRBJ1-2
V gene: TRBV5-1
D gene: NA
clone size: many

CDR3 DNA: TGTGCCACCAGTGATTTCGGGACAGTACAGGATGAGCAGTTCTTC
CDR3 protein: CATSDFGTVQDEQFF
J gene: TRBJ2-1
V gene: TRBV24-1
D gene: TRBD1
clone size: NA

CDR3 DNA: TGTGCCAGCAGCGTAGCTACTCCTACTAGCGGGACAGGTGGGGCCAACGTCCTGACTTTC
CDR3 protein: CASSVATPTSGTGGANVLTF
J gene: TRBJ2-6
V gene: TRBV9
D gene: TRBD2
clone size: many

CDR3 DNA: TGTGCCAGCAGACCGACCCAGGGGGGTATTTCTGGAAACACCATATATTTT
CDR3 protein: CASRPTQGGISGNTIYF
J gene: TRBJ1-3
V gene: TRBV5-5
D gene: TRBD1
clone size: few

CDR3 DNA: TGTGCCAGCAGCTTAACGACAGCAGGCCCCTACGAGCAGTACTTC
CDR3 protein: CASSLTTAGPYEQYF
J gene: TRBJ2-7
V gene: TRBV7-3
D gene: NA
clone size: many

CDR3 DNA: TGCAGTGCTAGGGGACAGAACTTATATAGCGATCAGCCCCAGCATTTT
CDR3 protein: CSARGQNLYSDQPQHF
J gene: TRBJ1-5
V gene: TRBV20-1
D gene: TRBD1
clone size: few

CDR3 DNA: TGCAGTGCTAGAGATATACCGGTAGGAGCTTTCTTT
CDR3 protein: CSARDIPVGAFF
J gene: TRBJ1-1
V gene: TRBV20-1
D gene: NA
clone size: many

CDR3 DNA: TGTGCCAGCAGCCCTCTCGGGACAGCGAGCAATCAGCCCCAGCATTTT
CDR3 protein: CASSPLGTASNQPQHF
J gene: TRBJ1-5
V gene: TRBV7-2
D gene: TRBD1
clone size: many

CDR3 DNA: TGCAGTGCAAGGCGGGAGGGAAACAATGAGCAGTTCTTC
CDR3 protein: CSARREGNNEQFF
J gene: TRBJ2-1
V gene: TRBV20-1
D gene: TRBD2
clone size: many

CDR3 DNA: TGTGCCAGCAAACGACTAGCGGGGAAGCCCTACGAGCAGTACTTC
CDR3 protein: CASKRLAGKPYEQYF
J gene: TRBJ2-7
V gene: TRBV6-2/TRBV6-3
D gene: TRBD2
clone size: many

CDR3 DNA: TGTGCCAGCAGTCAAAGACTAGCGGGAGAACAAGAGACCCAGTACTTC
CDR3 protein: CASSQRLAGEQETQYF
J gene: TRBJ2-5
V gene: TRBV6-4
D gene: TRBD2
clone size: many

CDR3 DNA: TGTGCCAGCAGTGCGATCAGGGATAACACTGAAGCTTTCTTT
CDR3 protein: CASSAIRDNTEAFF
J gene: TRBJ1-1
V gene: TRBV28
D gene: NA
clone size: NA

CDR3 DNA: TGTGCCAGCAGCTTAGTCGAGGGCACAGATACGCAGTATTTT
CDR3 protein: CASSLVEGTDTQYF
J gene: TRBJ2-3
V gene: TRBV7-2
D gene: NA
clone size: many

CDR3 DNA: TGTGCCAGCAGTGAAGAAGTGGATTCCGGCGCAGATACGCAGTATTTT
CDR3 protein: CASSEEVDSGADTQYF
J gene: TRBJ2-3
V gene: TRBV6-1
D gene: NA
clone size: once

CDR3 DNA: TGTGCCAGCAGCTTAGTTAGACAGGGAAGTTTCCCAGATACGCAGTATTTT
CDR3 protein: CASSLVRQGSFPDTQYF
J gene: TRBJ2-3
V gene: TRBV7-9
D gene: TRBD1
clone size: many

CDR3 DNA: TGTGCCATCAGTGAGTCCTTCGAAGCGAGCTCCTACAATGAGCAGTTCTTC
CDR3 protein: CAISESFEASSYNEQFF
J gene: TRBJ2-1
V gene: TRBV10-3
D gene: NA
clone size: NA

CDR3 DNA: TGCAGTGCTAGAGAGGATCCTGGAAACACCATATATTTT
CDR3 protein: CSAREDPGNTIYF
J gene: TRBJ1-3
V gene: TRBV20-1
D gene: NA
clone size: NA

CDR3 DNA: TGTGCCAGCAGTCCGCGACAGGGCCGAGGCTATGGCTACACCTTC
CDR3 protein: CASSPRQGRGYGYTF
J gene: TRBJ1-2
V gene: TRBV6-1
D gene: TRBD1
clone size: many

CDR3 DNA: TGTGCCAGCAGCTTAGGTTATGAAAAACTGTTTTTT
CDR3 protein: CASSLGYEKLFF
J gene: TRBJ1-4
V gene: TRBV7-9
D gene: NA
clone size: few

CDR3 DNA: TGTGCCAGCTCAGCGGACAGAGCCGGGGCCAACGTCCTGACTTTC
CDR3 protein: CASSADRAGANVLTF
J gene: TRBJ2-6
V gene: TRBV18
D gene: NA
clone size: many

CDR3 DNA: TGTGCCAGCAGCTCAGGGGTTATTTATGGCTACACCTTC
CDR3 protein: CASSSGVIYGYTF
J gene: TRBJ1-2
V gene: TRBV7-9
D gene: NA
clone size: many